The T cell receptor (beta chain) described here comes from a study of Ad26.COV2.S vaccination and SARS-CoV-2 variants. Findings and limits, study-wide: It was found that vaccine and placebo recipients had similar non-spike TCR breadth. Post-vaccination breadth of spike-specific CD8+ and CD4+ T cell responses was reportedly substantial. Total T cell responses, in the TCR breadth and depth analyses, may have been underestimated.

Treatment indicated: 15 to 20 received Ad26.COV2.S at low or high dose, single or two shots; about 5 received placebo; per-sample allocation not given. At day 63 after the first vaccine or placebo injection, samples were drawn. The donor's status was that of an adult aged 18-55 years in Boston. CDR1 ENHRY and CDR2 SYGVKD come from the germline V gene. The CDR3 sequence is 13 residues long. Germline trimming cut 10 bases from V and 2 bases from J; bases unmatched to any gene: 4. Turning to this clone: Antigen specificity is unknown.

The repertoire was sequenced with immunoSEQ multiplex PCR; TCRdb's copy has only in-frame clones and lacks some. The data contain around 400,000 clones, around four fifths of them seen just once; the ten biggest clones take up almost 7.5%. Material: peripheral blood, obtained in a trial of Ad26.COV2.S vaccine versus placebo. The chain couples TRBV10-3 to TRBJ2-3; 9 nucleotides line up with TRBD2. The sequence came from a person between 18 and 65 years old who received the Ad26.COV2.S COVID-19 vaccine or a placebo. CDR3 in amino acids: CASSSGITDTQYF. CDR3 in DNA: TGTGCCAGCTCTAGCGGGATCACAGATACGCAGTATTTT.